This TCR beta chain originates from a study of control samples from healthy donors and cancer patients. The data were produced by immunoSEQ multiplex PCR, yet TCRdb's version contains in-frame clones alone and is incomplete. The sample lists about 75,000 clones, approximately 80% occurring once. V shed 2 bases, J shed 7 bases, and the junction held 2 bases outside the gene matches. This CDR3 is built from 13 residues. CDR1 and CDR2 (germline): SGHNT, YYREEE (reference sequence). This receptor was taken from a man aged 50 to 59 in good health. The rearrangement uses TRBV5-4 and TRBJ2-1, with 8 bases aligning to TRBD1. Sequencing was carried out using blood. This CDR3 is CASSLQGVNEQFF. The CDR3 coding sequence is TGTGCCAGCAGCTTACAGGGGGTGAATGAGCAGTTCTTC.